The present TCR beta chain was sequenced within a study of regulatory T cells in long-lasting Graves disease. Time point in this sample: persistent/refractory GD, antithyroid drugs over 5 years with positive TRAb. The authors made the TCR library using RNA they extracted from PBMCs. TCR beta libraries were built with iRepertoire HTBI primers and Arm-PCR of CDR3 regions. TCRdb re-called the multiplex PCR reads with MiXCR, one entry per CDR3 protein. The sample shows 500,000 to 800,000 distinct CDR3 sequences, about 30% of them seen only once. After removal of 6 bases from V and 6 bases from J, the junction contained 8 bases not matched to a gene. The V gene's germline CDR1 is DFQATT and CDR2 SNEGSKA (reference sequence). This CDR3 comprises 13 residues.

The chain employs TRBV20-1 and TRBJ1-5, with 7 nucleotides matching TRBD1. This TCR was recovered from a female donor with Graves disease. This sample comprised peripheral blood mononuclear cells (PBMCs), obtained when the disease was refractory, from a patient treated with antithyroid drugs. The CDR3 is CSARGRGPQPQHF. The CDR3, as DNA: TGCAGTGCCCGGGGGAGGGGGCCTCAGCCCCAGCATTTT.